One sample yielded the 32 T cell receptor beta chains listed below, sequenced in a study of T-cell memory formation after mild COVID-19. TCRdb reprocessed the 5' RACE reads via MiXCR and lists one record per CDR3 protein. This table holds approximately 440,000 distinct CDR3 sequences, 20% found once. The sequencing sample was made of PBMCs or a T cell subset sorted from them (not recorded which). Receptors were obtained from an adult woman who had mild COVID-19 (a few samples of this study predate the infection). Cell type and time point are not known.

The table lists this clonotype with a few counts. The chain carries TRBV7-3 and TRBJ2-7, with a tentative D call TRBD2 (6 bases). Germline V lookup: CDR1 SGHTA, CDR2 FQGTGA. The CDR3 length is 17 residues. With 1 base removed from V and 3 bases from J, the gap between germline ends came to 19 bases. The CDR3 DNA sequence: TGTGCCAGCAGCTTAATAGGCGCGGGGCGGAGTCGCTACGAGCAGTACTTC. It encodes CASSLIGAGRSRYEQYF. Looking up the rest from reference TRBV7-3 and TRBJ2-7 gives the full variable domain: GAGVSQTPSNKVTEKGKYVELRCDPISGHTALYWYRQSLGQGPEFLIYFQGTGAADDSGLPNDRFFAVRPEGSVSTLKIQRTERGDSAVYLCASSLIGAGRSRYEQYFGPGTRLTVT.

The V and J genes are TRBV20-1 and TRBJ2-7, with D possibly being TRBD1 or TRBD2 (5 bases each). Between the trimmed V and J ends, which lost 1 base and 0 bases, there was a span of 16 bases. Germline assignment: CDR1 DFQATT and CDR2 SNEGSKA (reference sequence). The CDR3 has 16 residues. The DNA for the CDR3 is TGCAGTGCTAGAGCCCCCCTGACAGCGGACTCCTACGAGCAGTACTTC. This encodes CSARAPLTADSYEQYF.

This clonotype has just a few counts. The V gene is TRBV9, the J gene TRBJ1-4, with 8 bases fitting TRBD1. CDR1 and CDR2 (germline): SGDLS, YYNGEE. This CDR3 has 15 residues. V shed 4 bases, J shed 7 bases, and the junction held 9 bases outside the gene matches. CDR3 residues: CASSPQTGVVEKLFF. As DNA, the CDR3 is TGTGCCAGCAGCCCCCAGACAGGGGTAGTTGAAAAACTGTTTTTT.

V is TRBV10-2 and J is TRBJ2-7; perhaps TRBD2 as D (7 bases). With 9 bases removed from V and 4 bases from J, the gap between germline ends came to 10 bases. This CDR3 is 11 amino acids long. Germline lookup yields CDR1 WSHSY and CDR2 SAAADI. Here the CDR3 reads CASEGGYEQYF. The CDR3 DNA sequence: TGCGCCAGTGAGGGGGGGTACGAGCAGTACTTC.

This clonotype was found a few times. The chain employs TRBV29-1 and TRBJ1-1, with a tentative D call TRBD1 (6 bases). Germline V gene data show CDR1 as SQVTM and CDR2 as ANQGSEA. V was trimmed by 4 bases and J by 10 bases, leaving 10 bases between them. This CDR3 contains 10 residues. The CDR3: CSVVGAGAFF. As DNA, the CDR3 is TGCAGCGTTGTGGGGGCCGGAGCTTTCTTT.

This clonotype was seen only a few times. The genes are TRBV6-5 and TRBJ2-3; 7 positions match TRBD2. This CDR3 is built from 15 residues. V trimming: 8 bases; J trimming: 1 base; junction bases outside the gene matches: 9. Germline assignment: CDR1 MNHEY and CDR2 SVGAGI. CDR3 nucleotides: TGTGCCAGCGGTAAAAGCGGGAAACGCACAGATACGCAGTATTTT. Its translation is CASGKSGKRTDTQYF.

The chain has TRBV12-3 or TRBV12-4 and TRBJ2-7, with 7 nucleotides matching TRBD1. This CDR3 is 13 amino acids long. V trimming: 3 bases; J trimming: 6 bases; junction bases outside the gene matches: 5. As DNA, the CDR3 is TGTGCCAGCAGTTTGGGGACAGTAACCGAGCAGTACTTC. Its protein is CASSLGTVTEQYF.

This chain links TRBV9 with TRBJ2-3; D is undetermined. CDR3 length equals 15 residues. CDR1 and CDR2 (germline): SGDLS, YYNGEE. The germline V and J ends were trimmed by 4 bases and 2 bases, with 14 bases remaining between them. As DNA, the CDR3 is TGTGCCAGCAGCCCCAGCGCGTTGCCCACAGATACGCAGTATTTT. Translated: CASSPSALPTDTQYF.

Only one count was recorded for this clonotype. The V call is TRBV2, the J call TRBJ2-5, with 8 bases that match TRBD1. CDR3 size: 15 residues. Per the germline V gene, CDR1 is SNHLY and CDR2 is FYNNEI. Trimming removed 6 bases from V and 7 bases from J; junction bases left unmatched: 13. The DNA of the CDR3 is TGTGCCAGCAGGGAACGCACAGGGGGTATCGGGACCCAGTACTTC. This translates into CASRERTGGIGTQYF.

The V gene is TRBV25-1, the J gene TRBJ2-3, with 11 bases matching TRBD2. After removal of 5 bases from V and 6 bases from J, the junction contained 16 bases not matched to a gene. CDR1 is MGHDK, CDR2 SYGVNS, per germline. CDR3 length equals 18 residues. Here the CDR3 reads CASSPSGGSPPLTDTQYF. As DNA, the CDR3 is TGTGCCAGCAGTCCTAGCGGGGGGTCGCCTCCCCTCACGGATACGCAGTATTTT.

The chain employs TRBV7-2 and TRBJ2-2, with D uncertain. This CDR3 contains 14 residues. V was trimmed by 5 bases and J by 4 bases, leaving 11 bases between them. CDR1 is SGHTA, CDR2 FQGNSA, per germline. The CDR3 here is CASSARSFTGELFF. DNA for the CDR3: TGTGCCAGCAGCGCCCGGTCCTTCACCGGGGAGCTGTTTTTT.

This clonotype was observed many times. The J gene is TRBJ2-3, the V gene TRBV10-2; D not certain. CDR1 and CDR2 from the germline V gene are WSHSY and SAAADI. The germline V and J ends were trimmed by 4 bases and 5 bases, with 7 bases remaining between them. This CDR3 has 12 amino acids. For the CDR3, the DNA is TGCGCCAGCAGTGTAAAGGTAGATACGCAGTATTTT. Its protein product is CASSVKVDTQYF.

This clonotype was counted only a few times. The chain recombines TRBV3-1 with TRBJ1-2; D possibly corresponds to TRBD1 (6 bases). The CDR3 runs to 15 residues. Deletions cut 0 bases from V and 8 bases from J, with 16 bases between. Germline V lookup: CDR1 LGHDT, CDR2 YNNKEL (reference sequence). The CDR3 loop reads CASSQDRGGTGGYTF. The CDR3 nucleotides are TGTGCCAGCAGCCAAGATAGAGGGGGGACGGGCGGCTACACCTTC.

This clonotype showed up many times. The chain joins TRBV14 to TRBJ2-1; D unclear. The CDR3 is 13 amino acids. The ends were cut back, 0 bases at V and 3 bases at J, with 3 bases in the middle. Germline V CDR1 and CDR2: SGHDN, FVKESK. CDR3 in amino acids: CASSQDSYNEQFF. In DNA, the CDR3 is TGTGCCAGCAGCCAAGACAGCTACAATGAGCAGTTCTTC. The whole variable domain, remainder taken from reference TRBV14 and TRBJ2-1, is EAGVTQFPSHSVIEKGQTVTLRCDPISGHDNLYWYRRVMGKEIKFLLHFVKESKQDESGMPNNRFLAERTGGTYSTLKVQPAELEDSGVYFCASSQDSYNEQFFGPGTRLTVL.

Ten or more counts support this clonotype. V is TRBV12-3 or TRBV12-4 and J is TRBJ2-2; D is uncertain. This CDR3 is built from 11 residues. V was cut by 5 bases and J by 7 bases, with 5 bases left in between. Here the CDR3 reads CASSPLGELFF. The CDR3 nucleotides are TGTGCCAGCAGTCCCCTCGGGGAGCTGTTTTTT.

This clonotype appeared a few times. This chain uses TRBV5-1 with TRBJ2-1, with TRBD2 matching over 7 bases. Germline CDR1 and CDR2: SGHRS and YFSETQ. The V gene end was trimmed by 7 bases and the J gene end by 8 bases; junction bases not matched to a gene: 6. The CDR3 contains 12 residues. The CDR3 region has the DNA TGCGCCAGCCGAACTAGCGTCCATGAGCAGTTCTTC. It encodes CASRTSVHEQFF.

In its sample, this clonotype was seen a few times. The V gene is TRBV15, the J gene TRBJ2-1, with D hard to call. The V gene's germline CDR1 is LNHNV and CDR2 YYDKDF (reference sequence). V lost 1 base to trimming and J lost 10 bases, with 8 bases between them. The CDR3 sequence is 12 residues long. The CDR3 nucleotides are TGTGCCACCAGCAGAGGGGTGGAGGAGCAGTTCTTC. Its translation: CATSRGVEEQFF.

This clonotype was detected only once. The CDR3 region has the DNA TGCAGTGCTAGAGATAATAGAGGGGCCGTTAACTATGGCTACACCTTC. Translated: CSARDNRGAVNYGYTF. The rearrangement uses TRBV20-1 and TRBJ1-2; TRBD1 is a possible D gene (5 bases). Germline CDR1 DFQATT, CDR2 SNEGSKA (reference sequence). V was shortened by 0 bases and J by 1 base, with 15 bases between the two germline ends. CDR3 length: 16 amino acids.

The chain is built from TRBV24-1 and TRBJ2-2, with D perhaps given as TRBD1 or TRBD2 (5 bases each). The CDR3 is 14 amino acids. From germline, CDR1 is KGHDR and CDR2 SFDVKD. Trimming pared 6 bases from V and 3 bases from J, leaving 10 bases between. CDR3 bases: TGTGCCACCAGTCCAGGGAGAGACACCGGGGAGCTGTTTTTT. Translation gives CATSPGRDTGELFF.

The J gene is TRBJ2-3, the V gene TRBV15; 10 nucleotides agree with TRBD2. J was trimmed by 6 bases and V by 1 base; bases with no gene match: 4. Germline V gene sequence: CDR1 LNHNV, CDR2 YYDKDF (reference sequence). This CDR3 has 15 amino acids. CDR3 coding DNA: TGTGCCACCAGCAGAGCTGGACTAGCGGCCGATACGCAGTATTTT. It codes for CATSRAGLAADTQYF.

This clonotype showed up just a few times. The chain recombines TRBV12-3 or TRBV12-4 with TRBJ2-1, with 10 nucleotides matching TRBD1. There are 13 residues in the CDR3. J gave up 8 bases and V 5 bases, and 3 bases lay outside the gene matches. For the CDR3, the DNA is TGTGCCAGCAGTATCGACAGGGGGCATGAGCAGTTCTTC. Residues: CASSIDRGHEQFF.

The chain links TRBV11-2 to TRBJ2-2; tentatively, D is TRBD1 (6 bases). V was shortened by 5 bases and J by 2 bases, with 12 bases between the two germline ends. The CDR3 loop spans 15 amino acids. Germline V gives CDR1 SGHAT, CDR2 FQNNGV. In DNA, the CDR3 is TGTGCCAGCAGCCGATACAGGGCCAACACCGGGGAGCTGTTTTTT. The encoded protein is CASSRYRANTGELFF.

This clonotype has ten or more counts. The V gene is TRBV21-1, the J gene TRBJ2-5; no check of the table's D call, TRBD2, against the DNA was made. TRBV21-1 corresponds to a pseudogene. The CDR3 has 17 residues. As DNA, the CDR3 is TGTGCCAGCAGCAAACGGCACTCGCGGATCGAGGGGGAGACCCAGTACTTC. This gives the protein CASSKRHSRIEGETQYF.

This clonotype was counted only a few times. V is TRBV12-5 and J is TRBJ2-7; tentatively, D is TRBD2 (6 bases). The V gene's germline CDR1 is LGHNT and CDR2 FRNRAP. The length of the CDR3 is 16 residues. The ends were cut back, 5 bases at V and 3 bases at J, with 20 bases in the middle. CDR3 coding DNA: TGTGCTAGTGGTCAGGGACTCGCACTCGCCTACTACGAGCAGTACTTC. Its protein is CASGQGLALAYYEQYF.

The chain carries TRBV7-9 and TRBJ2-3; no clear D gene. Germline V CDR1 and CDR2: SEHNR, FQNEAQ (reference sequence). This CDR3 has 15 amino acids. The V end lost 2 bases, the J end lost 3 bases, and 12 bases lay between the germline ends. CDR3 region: CASSLPPGKTDTQYF. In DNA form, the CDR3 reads TGTGCCAGCAGCTTACCTCCAGGAAAAACAGATACGCAGTATTTT.

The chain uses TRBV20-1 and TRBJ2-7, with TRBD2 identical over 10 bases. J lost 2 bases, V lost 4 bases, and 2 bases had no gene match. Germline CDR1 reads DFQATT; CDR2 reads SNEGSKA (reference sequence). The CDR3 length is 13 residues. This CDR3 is CSATSGSPYEQYF. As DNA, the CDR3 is TGCAGTGCTACTAGCGGGAGTCCCTACGAGCAGTACTTC.

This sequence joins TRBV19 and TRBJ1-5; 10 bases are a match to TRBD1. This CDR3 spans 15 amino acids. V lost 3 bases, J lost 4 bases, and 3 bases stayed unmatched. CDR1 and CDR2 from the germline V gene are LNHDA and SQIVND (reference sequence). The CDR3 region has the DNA TGTGCCAGTAGTATGGGGACAGGGGTAAATCAGCCCCAGCATTTT. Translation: CASSMGTGVNQPQHF.

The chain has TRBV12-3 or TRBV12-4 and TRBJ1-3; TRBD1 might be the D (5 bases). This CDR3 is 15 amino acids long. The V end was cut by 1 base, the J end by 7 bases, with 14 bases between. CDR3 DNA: TGTGCCAGCAGTTTAGGGGGCCTGACCCCTAACACCATATATTTT. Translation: CASSLGGLTPNTIYF.

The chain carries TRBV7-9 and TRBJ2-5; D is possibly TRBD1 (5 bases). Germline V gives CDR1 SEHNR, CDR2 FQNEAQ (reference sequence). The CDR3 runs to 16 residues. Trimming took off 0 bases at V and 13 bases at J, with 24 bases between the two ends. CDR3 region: CASSLAKGNTPPRRYF. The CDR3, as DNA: TGTGCCAGCAGCTTAGCTAAGGGGAACACTCCGCCTCGGAGGTACTTC.

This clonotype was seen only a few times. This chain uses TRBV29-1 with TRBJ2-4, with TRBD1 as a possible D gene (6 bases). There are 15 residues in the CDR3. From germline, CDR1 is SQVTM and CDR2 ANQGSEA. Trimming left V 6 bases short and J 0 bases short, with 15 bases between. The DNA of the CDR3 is TGCAGCGTAAAAGAACAGGGTCTAGCCAAAAACATTCAGTACTTC. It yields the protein CSVKEQGLAKNIQYF.

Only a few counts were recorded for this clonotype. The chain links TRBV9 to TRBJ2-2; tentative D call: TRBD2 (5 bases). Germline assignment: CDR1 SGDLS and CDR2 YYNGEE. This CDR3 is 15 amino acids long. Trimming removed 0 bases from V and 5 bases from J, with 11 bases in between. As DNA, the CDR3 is TGTGCCAGCAGCGTAGGATCTCGGGGTACCGGGGAGCTGTTTTTT. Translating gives CASSVGSRGTGELFF.

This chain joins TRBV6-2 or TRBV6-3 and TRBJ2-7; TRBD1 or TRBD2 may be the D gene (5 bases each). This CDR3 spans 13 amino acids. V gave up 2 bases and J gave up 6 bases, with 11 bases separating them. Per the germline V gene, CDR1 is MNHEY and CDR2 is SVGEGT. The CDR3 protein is CASSYGGTSEQYF. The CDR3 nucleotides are TGTGCCAGCAGTTACGGGGGAACGTCCGAGCAGTACTTC.